Listed below are T cell receptor beta chains from one sample, sequenced in a study of T cells expressing NK-cell markers. From the 5' RACE reads, TCRdb lists one entry per CDR3 protein and no DNA. The repertoire table contains 550,000 to 600,000 distinct CDR3 sequences. Material: blood T cells: a sorted CD56 or NKG2C T cell subset, CD4+ or CD8+ T cells, or bulk PBMC T cells (not recorded which). All receptors derive from a man in his late teens or twenties in good health. Each CDR3 is given with its conserved first and last residue. The order of the fields is V gene, J gene, CDR3 protein.

v_call: TRBV5-1
j_call: TRBJ2-3
cdr3_aa: CASSPLPGLDFYF

v_call: TRBV27
j_call: TRBJ2-7
cdr3_aa: CASSRAPGPYEQYF

v_call: TRBV6-1
j_call: TRBJ2-5
cdr3_aa: CASSSPPLAGPKETQYF

v_call: TRBV20-1
j_call: TRBJ2-4
cdr3_aa: CSATQGATLAKNIQYF

v_call: TRBV6-5
j_call: TRBJ2-1
cdr3_aa: CASSYSRRDEQFF

v_call: TRBV10-3
j_call: TRBJ1-6
cdr3_aa: CATAGQGEDSPLHF

v_call: TRBV10-2
j_call: TRBJ2-1
cdr3_aa: CASSSSQYNEQFF

v_call: TRBV20-1
j_call: TRBJ2-3
cdr3_aa: CSASSGVGDTQYF

v_call: TRBV18
j_call: TRBJ2-7
cdr3_aa: CASSPGTDSYEQYF

v_call: TRBV6-5
j_call: TRBJ1-4
cdr3_aa: CASSHTGNTNEKLFF

v_call: TRBV15
j_call: TRBJ2-2
cdr3_aa: CATSSLGNTGELFF

v_call: TRBV18
j_call: TRBJ2-7
cdr3_aa: CASSPGLAENEQYF

v_call: TRBV20-1
j_call: TRBJ1-1
cdr3_aa: CSALGVGNTEAFF

v_call: TRBV5-1
j_call: TRBJ1-2
cdr3_aa: CASSLEGARNNYGYTF

v_call: TRBV20-1
j_call: TRBJ2-3
cdr3_aa: CSARVTFTGSDTQYF

v_call: TRBV7-9
j_call: TRBJ1-6
cdr3_aa: CASSRDRASNNSPLHF

v_call: TRBV18
j_call: TRBJ2-7
cdr3_aa: CASSPLDISYEQYF

v_call: TRBV5-1
j_call: TRBJ2-1
cdr3_aa: CASSSIEVEQFF

v_call: TRBV11-1
j_call: TRBJ2-1
cdr3_aa: CASSGPAGDTRNEQFF

v_call: TRBV7-3
j_call: TRBJ1-1
cdr3_aa: CASSLIRGQKNTEAFF

v_call: TRBV24-1
j_call: TRBJ2-1
cdr3_aa: CATSDLDRGYNEQFF

v_call: TRBV7-6
j_call: TRBJ2-2
cdr3_aa: CASSLGLVPGTGELFF

v_call: TRBV13
j_call: TRBJ2-7
cdr3_aa: CASSLLGVYEQYF

v_call: TRBV20-1
j_call: TRBJ1-1
cdr3_aa: CSARVTKSAEAFF

v_call: TRBV5-1
j_call: TRBJ2-1
cdr3_aa: CASSLAGQGALNEQFF

v_call: TRBV5-1
j_call: TRBJ2-7
cdr3_aa: CASSPGEGQVYEQYF

v_call: TRBV7-6
j_call: TRBJ2-5
cdr3_aa: CASSLEAWDTQETQYF

v_call: TRBV20-1
j_call: TRBJ2-5
cdr3_aa: CSARIGLRETQYF

v_call: TRBV6-1
j_call: TRBJ2-7
cdr3_aa: CASGDSYSYEQYF

v_call: TRBV29-1
j_call: TRBJ2-7
cdr3_aa: CSVRKDSTDEQYF

v_call: TRBV20-1
j_call: TRBJ2-7
cdr3_aa: CSARGVQGSWAEQYF

v_call: TRBV10-3
j_call: TRBJ2-7
cdr3_aa: CAISDSGQSVYEQYF

v_call: TRBV12-3/TRBV12-4
j_call: TRBJ1-1
cdr3_aa: CASSFGPYEAFF

v_call: TRBV10-3
j_call: TRBJ1-1
cdr3_aa: CAISTTETGDTEAFF

v_call: TRBV11-1
j_call: TRBJ2-1
cdr3_aa: CASSQPSLTRGTREQFF

v_call: TRBV6-5
j_call: TRBJ2-4
cdr3_aa: CASRVLAKNIQYF

v_call: TRBV7-2
j_call: TRBJ2-5
cdr3_aa: CASSWMRGETQYF

v_call: TRBV6-1
j_call: TRBJ1-5
cdr3_aa: CASRGAGGSGQPQHF

v_call: TRBV12-3/TRBV12-4
j_call: TRBJ2-3
cdr3_aa: CASSPETGIITDTQYF

v_call: TRBV7-2
j_call: TRBJ1-4
cdr3_aa: CASSLDRWGEKLFF

v_call: TRBV12-3/TRBV12-4
j_call: TRBJ2-3
cdr3_aa: CASSDGQTDTQYF

v_call: TRBV24-1
j_call: TRBJ2-5
cdr3_aa: CATSDFSGTGDRTQYF

v_call: TRBV12-3/TRBV12-4
j_call: TRBJ2-1
cdr3_aa: CASSQRRTADSNEQFF

v_call: TRBV16
j_call: TRBJ2-7
cdr3_aa: CASSQSLAGGYEQYF

v_call: TRBV9
j_call: TRBJ1-1
cdr3_aa: CASSVEGKGTEAFF

v_call: TRBV6-1
j_call: TRBJ2-3
cdr3_aa: CASRSTGFTDTQYF

v_call: TRBV29-1
j_call: TRBJ1-5
cdr3_aa: CSVEGQHQPQHF

v_call: TRBV6-8
j_call: TRBJ2-3
cdr3_aa: CASPLTGVSTDTQYF

v_call: TRBV4-3
j_call: TRBJ2-1
cdr3_aa: CASSQDGGSANEQFF

v_call: TRBV7-9
j_call: TRBJ2-2
cdr3_aa: CASSSRTGTGELFF

v_call: TRBV27
j_call: TRBJ2-2
cdr3_aa: CASRGTGGAWGGELFF

v_call: TRBV4-1
j_call: TRBJ2-3
cdr3_aa: CASSPRMADTQYF

v_call: TRBV12-3/TRBV12-4
j_call: TRBJ2-3
cdr3_aa: CASTHPGRADTQYF